The sequence of this T cell receptor beta chain was determined in a study of T-cell memory formation after mild COVID-19. This clonotype showed up just a few times. A single record per CDR3 protein comes from TCRdb applying MiXCR to the 5' RACE reads. The table has approximately 340,000 distinct CDR3 sequences, 10% to 15% seen once; the top ten hold 20% to 25%. CDR3 size: 13 residues. Germline V gene sequence: CDR1 SGHAT, CDR2 FQNNGV. With 7 bases removed from V and 8 bases from J, the gap between germline ends came to 17 bases. The clonotype originates from a man aged 18 to 30 who had mild COVID-19 (a few samples of this study predate the infection). Cell type and time point are not known. The V and J genes are TRBV11-2 and TRBJ1-1; D is undetermined. The sample consisted of PBMCs or a T cell subset sorted from them (not recorded which). The chain's CDR3 is CASNPVEIAEAFF. The CDR3 nucleotides are TGTGCCAGCAATCCGGTGGAAATCGCGGAAGCTTTCTTT.